The 13 T cell receptor beta chains below come from one sample, sequenced in a study of monozygotic twins with inflammatory bowel disease. TCRdb reworked the 5' RACE reads into one entry per CDR3 protein, no DNA. Listed are fewer than 110,000 distinct CDR3 sequences; approximately 1.8% falls within the top ten. The sequenced sample was blood. The receptors were gathered from a human donor with ulcerative colitis or Crohn's disease, or a healthy co-twin of an affected twin (not recorded which).

This chain uses TRBV7-2 with TRBJ1-2; with no DNA, the TCRdb D assignment of TRBD1 cannot be verified. The CDR3 is 17 residues long. The germline CDR1 and CDR2 sequences are SGHTA and FQGNSA. The CDR3 is CASSLAGPGRGSYGYTF.

This chain joins TRBV24-1 and TRBJ2-5; the D call from TCRdb, TRBD1, cannot be confirmed without DNA. The CDR3 length is 14 residues. Germline CDR1 reads KGHDR; CDR2 reads SFDVKD. CDR3 residues: CATSDPGTQETQYF.

The chain is built from TRBV6-1 and TRBJ1-2; TCRdb's D call, TRBD1, is unchecked because there is no DNA. Germline CDR1 reads MNHNS; CDR2 reads SASEGT. There are 17 residues in the CDR3. The CDR3: CASSAITGFGLIYGYTF.

V is TRBV20-1 and J is TRBJ2-3; no DNA is available, so the TRBD1 call from TCRdb remains unchecked. From germline, CDR1 is DFQATT and CDR2 SNEGSKA (reference sequence). This CDR3 is 16 amino acids long. The chain's CDR3 is CSANPGQEGWTDTQYF.

V gene TRBV7-2 combines with J gene TRBJ2-3; TCRdb's D gene call, TRBD2, goes unchecked for lack of DNA. The CDR3 extends over 15 amino acids. Germline V gene data show CDR1 as SGHTA and CDR2 as FQGNSA. CDR3 in amino acids: CASSSLAGITDTQYF.

The chain couples TRBV12-3 or TRBV12-4 to TRBJ1-1. This CDR3 has 13 residues. Here the CDR3 reads CASSRQSNTEAFF.

This chain connects TRBV28 to TRBJ1-3; checking the TCRdb D call of TRBD1 is not possible without DNA. Germline V gives CDR1 MDHEN, CDR2 SYDVKM. The CDR3 is made up of 15 amino acids. This CDR3 reads CASSAGQSGGNTIYF. Drawing the rest from reference TRBV28 and TRBJ1-3, the complete variable domain is DVKVTQSSRYLVKRTGEKVFLECVQDMDHENMFWYRQDPGLGLRLIYFSYDVKMKEKGDIPEGYSVSREKKERFSLILESASTNQTSMYLCASSAGQSGGNTIYFGEGSWLTVV.

This chain connects TRBV18 to TRBJ2-3; TCRdb's D gene call, TRBD1, goes unchecked for lack of DNA. Germline CDR1 KGHSH, CDR2 LQKENI. The CDR3 sequence is 16 residues long. CDR3: CASSRRTGGFPDTQYF.

The rearrangement uses TRBV5-4 and TRBJ1-5; as DNA is missing, the TRBD1 call by TCRdb cannot be tested. Germline assignment: CDR1 SGHNT and CDR2 YYREEE (reference sequence). The CDR3 is 12 residues long. The CDR3 here is CASSLSGENQHF.

The chain combines TRBV19 with TRBJ2-3; TCRdb selects TRBD1, and the lack of DNA leaves this call unchecked. The CDR3 has 15 residues. Germline V gene sequence: CDR1 LNHDA, CDR2 SQIVND (reference sequence). CDR3 sequence reads: CASSIGAAVSDTQYF.

This chain connects TRBV20-1 to TRBJ2-7; the D gene TCRdb calls, TRBD1, cannot be checked with no DNA. The CDR3 runs to 13 residues. Germline CDR1 and CDR2: DFQATT and SNEGSKA (reference sequence). The CDR3 reads CSAPDRVAYEQYF.

This chain connects TRBV6-2 or TRBV6-3 to TRBJ2-7; TCRdb names TRBD1, which stays unverified in the absence of DNA. Germline-derived CDR1 and CDR2 are MNHEY and SVGEGT. The CDR3 runs to 17 residues. CDR3 region: CASSPIQPRTGSYEQYF.

The chain links TRBV6-2 or TRBV6-3 to TRBJ2-2; TCRdb names TRBD2, which stays unverified in the absence of DNA. This CDR3 is 16 amino acids long. Germline V gene data show CDR1 as MNHEY and CDR2 as SVGEGT. The CDR3 protein is CASSSARLPNTGELFF.